A single sample is the source of the 30 T cell receptor beta chains below, sequenced in a study of blood T cells in healthy people across ages. A second roughly 7 to 12 cycle PCR used barcoded and J-beta primers. TCRdb independently ran MiXCR on the 5' RACE reads; one entry per CDR3 protein. The sample includes over 1,200,000 distinct CDR3 sequences, almost 60% of them seen just once. The sample taken for sequencing was blood. All receptors come from a man younger than 35 in good health.

The chain employs TRBV7-9 and TRBJ2-3; D is perhaps TRBD2 (6 bases). CDR3 length: 14 residues. V was shortened by 5 bases and J by 2 bases, with 11 bases between the two germline ends. Germline V gives CDR1 SEHNR, CDR2 FQNEAQ (reference sequence). DNA for the CDR3: TGTGCCAGCAGCCCCGGGAGCGTCACAGATACGCAGTATTTT. Residues: CASSPGSVTDTQYF.

This clonotype has a handful of counts. This sequence joins TRBV7-2 and TRBJ2-7; TRBD1 might be the D (6 bases). Near its end, the DNA agrees better with TRBJ2-5, so the J call may be wrong. The CDR3 sequence is 16 residues long. Germline CDR1 and CDR2: SGHTA and FQGNSA. This chain's CDR3 is CASSPDRWGQQETQYF. The CDR3 DNA reads TGTGCCAGCAGCCCCGATCGATGGGGGCAACAAGAGACCCAGTACTTC.

This rearrangement joins TRBV27 to TRBJ1-2; D is unclear. There are 16 residues in the CDR3. V dropped 4 bases and J dropped 8 bases, with 23 bases sitting between them. Germline V gene sequence: CDR1 MNHEY, CDR2 SMNVEV (reference sequence). The chain's CDR3 is CASSSGPVAGLDGYTF. The CDR3 DNA sequence: TGTGCCAGCAGTTCAGGACCCGTGGCAGGATTAGACGGCTACACCTTC.

To note about this clonotype: The junction and the germline gene differ at one end; a read error may be behind it. The rearrangement uses TRBV4-2 and TRBJ2-7; 9 nucleotides match TRBD1. This CDR3 has 14 residues. Germline V gene sequence: CDR1 LGHNA, CDR2 YNFKEQ. CDR3 coding DNA: TGTGCCAGTAGCCAGGGGGACAGGGACTACGAGCAGTACTTC. Encoded protein: CASSQGDRDYEQYF.

CDR3 coding DNA: TGTGCCAGCAAACAGCAGATGAACACTGAAGCTTTCTTT. Translation gives CASKQQMNTEAFF. The V gene is TRBV2, the J gene TRBJ1-1, with D uncertain. Germline V gene sequence: CDR1 SNHLY, CDR2 FYNNEI. Trimming left V 7 bases short and J 0 bases short, with 9 bases between. The CDR3 consists of 13 residues.

V and J are TRBV6-1 and TRBJ2-5; 9 bases match TRBD1. V was clipped by 5 bases and J by 11 bases; unmatched bases: 21. From germline, CDR1 is MNHNS and CDR2 SASEGT. The CDR3 length is 17 residues. This chain's CDR3 is CASSPPSATGGMWGQYF. CDR3 in DNA: TGTGCCAGCAGTCCCCCCTCGGCGACAGGGGGGATGTGGGGGCAGTACTTC.

This clonotype was counted a few times. The chain uses TRBV27 and TRBJ2-3; 7 bases are a match to TRBD1. CDR1 and CDR2 from the germline V gene are MNHEY and SMNVEV (reference sequence). Trimming took 8 bases from V and 3 from J; bases not matched to a gene: 11. The CDR3 spans 15 residues. The CDR3 DNA reads as TGTGCCAGCTCCAAGCCGGGACAGCTTACAGATACGCAGTATTTT. This encodes CASSKPGQLTDTQYF.

The rearrangement uses TRBV5-5 and TRBJ1-2, with 9 bases matching TRBD1. Germline V gene sequence: CDR1 SGHKS, CDR2 YYEKEE (reference sequence). The V gene end was trimmed by 5 bases and the J gene end by 8 bases; junction bases not matched to a gene: 10. This CDR3 is 14 amino acids long. CDR3 amino acids: CASSSRNRGHGYTF. In DNA form, the CDR3 reads TGTGCCAGCAGTTCGCGGAACAGGGGGCACGGCTACACCTTC.

The chain carries TRBV6-2 or TRBV6-3 and TRBJ2-3; D unresolved. This CDR3 is 13 amino acids long. Germline-derived CDR1 and CDR2 are MNHEY and SVGEGT. Trimming cost V 6 bases and J 0 bases, with 7 bases left between them. CDR3 sequence (DNA): TGTGCCAGCAGGAAAGGCAGCACAGATACGCAGTATTTT. Amino acids: CASRKGSTDTQYF.

V usage is TRBV10-3 and J usage is TRBJ2-1, with unresolved D. Germline V gives CDR1 ENHRY, CDR2 SYGVKD. The CDR3 sequence is 13 residues long. The ends were cut back, 8 bases at V and 0 bases at J, with 8 bases in the middle. The CDR3 reads CAIVDNSYNEQFF. DNA for the CDR3: TGTGCCATCGTCGATAACTCCTACAATGAGCAGTTCTTC.

This sequence joins TRBV6-5 and TRBJ2-1; 9 bases are shared with TRBD2. Trimming removed 0 bases from V and 2 bases from J; junction bases left unmatched: 2. Germline-derived CDR1 and CDR2 are MNHEY and SVGAGI. The CDR3 consists of 16 residues. The DNA of the CDR3 is TGTGCCAGCAGTTACTCGCGGGAGGGCCCCTACAATGAGCAGTTCTTC. Protein: CASSYSREGPYNEQFF.

The chain couples TRBV28 to TRBJ2-1; weak D call: TRBD1 (6 bases). The germline gives CDR1 MDHEN, CDR2 SYDVKM. The ends were cut back, 5 bases at V and 5 bases at J, with 16 bases in the middle. The CDR3 runs to 15 residues. CDR3 nucleotide sequence: TGTGCCAGCAGTCCGATGACAGGAGAAAACAATGAGCAGTTCTTC. Translating gives CASSPMTGENNEQFF.

The chain links TRBV20-1 to TRBJ1-2; no reliable D call. The germline V gene has CDR1 DFQATT and CDR2 SNEGSKA (reference sequence). Trimming shortened V by 5 bases and J by 3 bases, and 10 bases separated the two germline ends. The CDR3 is 12 amino acids. The CDR3 loop is CSAPEGDYGYTF. CDR3 sequence (DNA): TGCAGTGCTCCCGAGGGTGACTATGGCTACACCTTC.

This chain uses TRBV4-1 with TRBJ2-7; maybe TRBD1 (6 bases). The CDR3 sequence is 14 residues long. Trimming pared 4 bases from V and 2 bases from J, leaving 12 bases between. The germline CDR1 and CDR2 sequences are MGHRA and YSYEKL. CDR3 nucleotide sequence: TGCGCCAGCAGCCCCCGGGACATAGCCTACGAGCAGTACTTC. Its protein is CASSPRDIAYEQYF.

The genes are TRBV10-3 and TRBJ2-1; 11 bases match TRBD2. CDR1 ENHRY and CDR2 SYGVKD come from the germline V gene. The CDR3 sequence is 16 residues long. Germline trimming cut 0 bases from V and 2 bases from J; bases unmatched to any gene: 0. CDR3 protein: CAISESTSGTYNEQFF. The CDR3, as DNA: TGTGCCATCAGTGAGTCGACTAGCGGGACCTACAATGAGCAGTTCTTC.

A few counts support this clonotype. The V and J genes are TRBV7-9 and TRBJ1-1; possibly TRBD1 for D (5 bases). CDR3 length: 13 residues. Germline values: CDR1 SEHNR, CDR2 FQNEAQ (reference sequence). Trimming removed 5 bases at V and 1 base at J, with 8 bases between. CDR3 in amino acids: CASSKDRNTEAFF. For the CDR3, the DNA is TGTGCCAGCAGCAAAGACAGGAACACTGAAGCTTTCTTT.

The chain links TRBV9 to TRBJ2-1, with 9 bases identical to TRBD2. V was clipped by 4 bases and J by 8 bases; unmatched bases: 13. The CDR3 runs to 16 residues. Germline CDR1 reads SGDLS; CDR2 reads YYNGEE. The CDR3 coding sequence is TGTGCCAGCAGCCCAACACGCCAGCGGGAGGCCCATGAGCAGTTCTTC. Its translation is CASSPTRQREAHEQFF.

This clonotype was seen a few times. This chain connects TRBV3-1 to TRBJ2-7, with D possibly matching TRBD1 (5 bases). Germline CDR1 is LGHDT and CDR2 is YNNKEL (reference sequence). This CDR3 comprises 17 residues. Trimming pared 3 bases from V and 0 bases from J, leaving 18 bases between. DNA for the CDR3: TGTGCCAGCAGCCAGGGGCCAGTGTCCCTGAGCTCCTACGAGCAGTACTTC. It specifies CASSQGPVSLSSYEQYF.

This clonotype was observed a few times. The gene calls are TRBV29-1 and TRBJ2-7; 7 nucleotides agree with TRBD2. The J segment lost 0 bases and the V segment lost 1 base, leaving 3 bases of the junction unmatched. This CDR3 has 14 residues. From germline, CDR1 is SQVTM and CDR2 ANQGSEA. The chain's CDR3 is CSVEVGGSSYEQYF. The CDR3 DNA is TGCAGCGTTGAAGTTGGCGGGAGCTCCTACGAGCAGTACTTC.

This chain joins TRBV28 and TRBJ2-7; 7 bases map to TRBD1. Trimming cost V 4 bases and J 5 bases; bases outside gene matches: 8. The CDR3 loop spans 14 amino acids. Germline CDR1 and CDR2: MDHEN and SYDVKM. The chain's CDR3 is CASSSDDRVDEQYF. The CDR3 DNA sequence: TGTGCCAGCAGTTCCGACGACAGGGTGGACGAGCAGTACTTC.

The chain uses TRBV6-8 and TRBJ2-7; 7 nucleotides align to TRBD1. The germline V gene encodes CDR1 MNHGY and CDR2 SAAAGT. The CDR3 has 13 residues. V lost 9 bases, J lost 9 bases, and 14 bases stayed unmatched. In DNA, the CDR3 is TGTGCCAGTCGCAGGGGGTACTCGGATGTGCAGTACTTC. Residues: CASRRGYSDVQYF.

This clonotype appeared a few times. V gene TRBV7-2 combines with J gene TRBJ1-6; 8 bases map to TRBD1. This CDR3 contains 15 residues. The germline CDR1 and CDR2 sequences are SGHTA and FQGNSA. J gave up 7 bases and V 1 base, and 3 bases lay outside the gene matches. CDR3 DNA: TGTGCCAGCAGCTTAGAGACAGGGGTCAATTCACCCCTCCACTTT. Translated: CASSLETGVNSPLHF.

CDR3 DNA: TGTGCCAGCAGCCCGGGACAGCCTCTCTCCTACGAGCAGTACTTC. Encoded protein: CASSPGQPLSYEQYF. The rearrangement links TRBV27 to TRBJ2-7, with TRBD1 matching 7 bases. This CDR3 has 15 residues. V shed 6 bases, J shed 0 bases, and the junction held 8 bases outside the gene matches. Germline CDR1 is MNHEY and CDR2 is SMNVEV (reference sequence).

The chain is built from TRBV12-3 or TRBV12-4 and TRBJ2-7; D remains unclear. Between the trimmed V and J ends, which lost 5 bases and 3 bases, there was a span of 11 bases. CDR3 length: 13 residues. This chain's CDR3 is CASSVGHNYEQYF. DNA of the CDR3: TGTGCCAGCAGTGTCGGGCACAACTACGAGCAGTACTTC.

The gene calls are TRBV20-1 and TRBJ2-2; D is unresolved. CDR3 length: 12 amino acids. Germline V lookup: CDR1 DFQATT, CDR2 SNEGSKA (reference sequence). V lost 3 bases to trimming and J lost 1 base, with 3 bases between them. CDR3 in amino acids: CSASRNTGELFF. In DNA form, the CDR3 reads TGCAGTGCTAGCAGGAACACCGGGGAGCTGTTTTTT.

This clonotype was seen just once. V is TRBV20-1 and J is TRBJ2-3; tentatively, D is TRBD2 (6 bases). Germline lookup yields CDR1 DFQATT and CDR2 SNEGSKA (reference sequence). The V end was cut by 5 bases, the J end by 4 bases, with 13 bases between. The CDR3 runs to 13 residues. CDR3 coding DNA: TGCAGTGCTGGACTACAGGTCCCAGATACGCAGTATTTT. Its protein product is CSAGLQVPDTQYF.

The chain employs TRBV7-2 and TRBJ2-7; either TRBD1 or TRBD2 may fit D (5 bases each). Germline V gene data show CDR1 as SGHTA and CDR2 as FQGNSA. The CDR3 loop spans 13 amino acids. Trimming left V 5 bases short and J 3 bases short, with 11 bases between. CDR3 nucleotides: TGTGCCAGCAGCCCGGGACCTCGCTACGAGCAGTACTTC. This encodes CASSPGPRYEQYF.

This clonotype came up a few times. The chain carries TRBV7-2 and TRBJ2-7, with TRBD2 as a possible D gene (6 bases). Germline CDR1 and CDR2: SGHTA and FQGNSA. The CDR3 has 14 amino acids. Between the trimmed V and J ends, which lost 4 bases and 2 bases, there was a span of 12 bases. The CDR3 loop reads CASSSGDRAYEQYF. DNA of the CDR3: TGTGCCAGCAGCTCGGGAGACAGAGCCTACGAGCAGTACTTC.

The chain has TRBV7-8 and TRBJ1-4; a weak D match, TRBD1 (5 bases). Germline V gene data show CDR1 as SGHVS and CDR2 as FQNEAQ. This CDR3 is 16 amino acids long. Between the trimmed V and J ends, which lost 3 bases and 6 bases, there was a span of 17 bases. CDR3 in amino acids: CASSFHLASGDEKLFF. The CDR3 DNA reads TGTGCCAGCAGCTTCCACCTGGCTTCGGGGGATGAAAAACTGTTTTTT.

The V and J genes are TRBV4-1 and TRBJ2-7; D remains ambiguous. CDR3 length equals 17 residues. V was shortened by 4 bases and J by 0 bases, with 19 bases between the two germline ends. Germline values: CDR1 MGHRA, CDR2 YSYEKL. The CDR3 spells CASSPPFFPGSSYEQYF. The CDR3 region has the DNA TGCGCCAGCAGCCCACCCTTTTTTCCCGGGTCCTCCTACGAGCAGTACTTC.